Below, 29 T cell receptor beta chains from the same sample are listed, as sequenced in a study of PD-1 blockade in classical Hodgkin lymphoma. Every patient had relapsed following autologous stem cell transplantation, and cohorts differed in brentuximab vedotin exposure. Repertoires were generated with immunoSEQ multiplex PCR, while TCRdb's copy carries only in-frame clones and drops some. The sample lists tens of thousands of clones; about 87% were seen once. Sequenced here: peripheral blood mononuclear cells (PBMCs), sampled at baseline. The source is a human donor with classical Hodgkin lymphoma.

For the CDR3, the DNA is TGTGCCAGCAGTTCACCGACCCAGAACACTGAAGCTTTCTTT. It is translated as CASSSPTQNTEAFF. The chain links TRBV6-6 to TRBJ1-1; D remains ambiguous. The CDR3 is 14 amino acids. Germline lookup yields CDR1 MNHNY and CDR2 SVGAGI (reference sequence). V was pared by 4 bases and J by 1 base, with 10 bases between.

The rearrangement uses TRBV6-6 and TRBJ2-2; D ambiguous. V lost 7 bases, J lost 0 bases, and 9 bases lay in between. The germline gives CDR1 MNHNY, CDR2 SVGAGI (reference sequence). This CDR3 has 14 amino acids. The CDR3 DNA reads as TGTGCCAGCACCGCTAGGTCGAACACCGGGGAGCTGTTTTTT. Residues: CASTARSNTGELFF.

This rearrangement joins TRBV29-1 to TRBJ2-3; D might be TRBD1 (5 bases). Germline assignment: CDR1 SQVTM and CDR2 ANQGSEA. Trimming left V 7 bases short and J 2 bases short, with 10 bases between. The CDR3 loop spans 12 amino acids. The CDR3 nucleotides read TGCAGCGCCCGACAGCACACAGATACGCAGTATTTT. Amino acids: CSARQHTDTQYF.

The V call is TRBV7-8, the J call TRBJ2-7, with 8 bases that match TRBD2. This CDR3 region has 15 residues. Germline V lookup: CDR1 SGHVS, CDR2 FQNEAQ. V was pared by 5 bases and J by 0 bases, with 6 bases of the junction left unmatched. The CDR3 spells CASSPRAGASYEQYF. As DNA, the CDR3 is TGTGCCAGCAGCCCCAGAGCGGGAGCCTCCTACGAGCAGTACTTC.

This clone appeared a single time. The V and J genes are TRBV5-4 and TRBJ1-3; possibly TRBD1 for D (6 bases). Per the germline V gene, CDR1 is SGHNT and CDR2 is YYREEE (reference sequence). The CDR3 loop spans 17 amino acids. The V end lost 0 bases, the J end lost 2 bases, and 15 bases lay between the germline ends. The CDR3 spells CASSLAEGRGAGNTIYF. The CDR3 DNA sequence: TGTGCCAGCAGCTTGGCCGAGGGTAGGGGGGCTGGAAACACCATATATTTT.

This chain joins TRBV29-1 and TRBJ1-2, with D unclear. The CDR3 is 16 residues long. CDR1 is SQVTM and CDR2 is ANQGSEA in the germline V gene. V dropped 0 bases and J dropped 0 bases, with 14 bases sitting between them. CDR3 sequence (DNA): TGCAGCGTTGAAGATCCCTTCGGCGGGACTAACTATGGCTACACCTTC. It codes for CSVEDPFGGTNYGYTF.

V and J are TRBV7-9 and TRBJ2-4; D may match TRBD1 or TRBD2 (6 bases each). The CDR3 contains 17 residues. The germline CDR1 and CDR2 sequences are SEHNR and FQNEAQ (reference sequence). The V gene lost 6 bases and the J gene lost 0 bases, with 18 bases spanning the gap. The CDR3 reads CASSSTYRDLAKNIQYF. The CDR3 DNA follows: TGTGCCAGCAGTTCAACTTACAGGGACTTAGCCAAAAACATTCAGTACTTC.

The chain employs TRBV28 and TRBJ1-1; 8 nucleotides match TRBD1. V lost 5 bases and J lost 9; bases outside the gene matches: 20. CDR1 and CDR2 from the germline V gene are MDHEN and SYDVKM. The CDR3 totals 17 residues. CDR3 loop: CASSTLEQGAQFRKAFF. The DNA for the CDR3 is TGTGCCAGCAGTACGTTGGAGCAGGGGGCGCAGTTTCGAAAAGCTTTCTTT.

This sequence joins TRBV7-2 and TRBJ2-4; 10 bases line up with TRBD1. CDR1 is SGHTA and CDR2 is FQGNSA in the germline V gene. The J segment lost 3 bases and the V segment lost 2 bases, leaving 10 bases of the junction unmatched. The CDR3 is 18 residues long. CDR3 protein: CASSLWGQGLRYKNIQYF. The CDR3 DNA follows: TGTGCCAGCAGCTTATGGGGACAGGGGCTACGATACAAAAACATTCAGTACTTC.

The chain joins TRBV2 to TRBJ1-6; TRBD1 is a possible D gene (6 bases). From germline, CDR1 is SNHLY and CDR2 FYNNEI. Trimming cost V 7 bases and J 7 bases, with 11 bases left between them. The CDR3 runs to 13 residues. CDR3: CASTTRGNSPLHF. The CDR3 nucleotides read TGTGCCAGCACGACCAGGGGCAATTCACCCCTCCACTTT.

V gene TRBV6-5 combines with J gene TRBJ1-1; 9 nucleotides line up with TRBD1. V lost 6 bases to trimming and J lost 3 bases; unmatched junction nucleotides: 5. The CDR3 sequence is 14 residues long. The germline gives CDR1 MNHEY, CDR2 SVGAGI. In nucleotides, the CDR3 is TGTGCCAGCAGCCTACAGGGGGCTGACACTGAAGCTTTCTTT. Amino acid sequence: CASSLQGADTEAFF.

In this sample, this clone turned up a few times. The chain recombines TRBV6-5 with TRBJ2-7; TRBD2 is a possible D gene (5 bases). This CDR3 is built from 13 residues. Deletions cut 2 bases from V and 0 bases from J, with 5 bases between. Germline V gene sequence: CDR1 MNHEY, CDR2 SVGAGI. The CDR3 DNA sequence: TGTGCCAGCAGTTACCGGGACTCCTACGAGCAGTACTTC. Translation gives CASSYRDSYEQYF.

This CDR3 reads CASSIFGGPGELFF. The CDR3 nucleotides read TGTGCCAGTAGTATCTTTGGGGGCCCCGGGGAGCTGTTTTTT. This chain uses TRBV19 with TRBJ2-2, with D perhaps TRBD1 (6 bases). The ends were cut back, 3 bases at V and 6 bases at J, with 11 bases in the middle. From germline, CDR1 is LNHDA and CDR2 SQIVND (reference sequence). The CDR3 is 14 amino acids. The variable domain in full, with the rest retrieved from reference TRBV19 and TRBJ2-2, is DGGITQSPKYLFRKEGQNVTLSCEQNLNHDAMYWYRQDPGQGLRLIYYSQIVNDFQKGDIAEGYSVSREKKESFPLTVTSAQKNPTAFYLCASSIFGGPGELFFGEGSRLTVL.

CDR3 loop: CASSYRRGRTDTQYF. The CDR3 DNA sequence: TGTGCCAGCAGTTATAGGCGGGGGCGCACAGATACGCAGTATTTT. The chain couples TRBV6-5 to TRBJ2-3, with a weak D call TRBD2 (7 bases). Germline V gene sequence: CDR1 MNHEY, CDR2 SVGAGI. The CDR3 extends over 15 amino acids. Trimming removed 3 bases at V and 1 base at J, with 11 bases between.

This clone was counted only a few times. The rearrangement links TRBV19 to TRBJ1-2; D remains ambiguous. The V and J ends lost 7 bases and 1 base respectively, with 16 bases between them. The CDR3 runs to 15 residues. Germline V CDR1 and CDR2: LNHDA, SQIVND (reference sequence). The CDR3 bases are TGTGCCAGTACCCCGGACGGAAAAAGTAACTATGGCTACACCTTC. Protein sequence: CASTPDGKSNYGYTF.

The chain uses TRBV18 and TRBJ2-3, with no clear D. V gave up 1 base and J gave up 5 bases, with 10 bases separating them. The length of the CDR3 is 14 residues. Germline lookup yields CDR1 KGHSH and CDR2 LQKENI. The CDR3 DNA is TGTGCCAGCTCACCACTCCCTCCCGGAGATACGCAGTATTTT. Translated, it gives CASSPLPPGDTQYF. The variable domain in full, completed from reference TRBV18 and TRBJ2-3, reads NAGVMQNPRHLVRRRGQEARLRCSPMKGHSHVYWYRQLPEEGLKFMVYLQKENIIDESGMPKERFSAEFPKEGPSILRIQQVVRGDSAAYFCASSPLPPGDTQYFGPGTRLTVL.

As for this clone: The junction shows a germline mismatch at one end, possibly a read error. Within the sample, other DNA sequences also encode this same CDR3. CDR3 region: CASSRGTGGFTGELFF. The CDR3 DNA reads TGTGCCAGTAGTAGGGGGACAGGAGGGTTCACCGGGGAACTGTTTTTT. The chain has TRBV19 and TRBJ2-2; TRBD1 aligns across 8 bases. CDR1 and CDR2 (germline): LNHDA, SQIVND (reference sequence). The CDR3 loop spans 16 amino acids.

V usage is TRBV4-3 and J usage is TRBJ2-1; D is undetermined. The V end lost 4 bases, the J end lost 9 bases, and 16 bases lay between the germline ends. CDR1 is LGHNA and CDR2 is YSLEER in the germline V gene. The CDR3 runs 14 residues. This CDR3 is CASSPPIDGVEQFF. CDR3 DNA: TGCGCCAGCAGCCCCCCCATCGACGGTGTTGAGCAGTTCTTC.

This chain uses TRBV11-3 with TRBJ2-2; 7 nucleotides align to TRBD2. V lost 3 bases, J lost 8 bases, and 0 bases stayed unmatched. Germline V gene sequence: CDR1 SGHNT, CDR2 YENEEA. CDR3 length: 12 residues. Here the CDR3 DNA reads TGTGCCAGCAGCTTGCGGGAGGGGGAGCTGTTTTTT. It encodes CASSLREGELFF. Full variable domain (rest looked up from reference TRBV11-3 and TRBJ2-2): EAGVVQSPRYKIIEKKQPVAFWCNPISGHNTLYWYLQNLGQGPELLIRYENEEAVDDSQLPKDRFSAERLKGVDSTLKIQPAELGDSAVYLCASSLREGELFFGEGSRLTVL.

This chain connects TRBV15 to TRBJ1-4; 7 nucleotides agree with TRBD1. Germline V gene data show CDR1 as LNHNV and CDR2 as YYDKDF (reference sequence). The CDR3 extends over 13 amino acids. With V trimmed by 0 bases and J by 17 bases, 9 bases remained unmatched. CDR3 bases: TGTGCCACCAGCAGAGACAAACAGGGGATCCAATTTTTT. It translates to CATSRDKQGIQFF.

The chain has TRBV2 and TRBJ1-1; tentatively, D is TRBD1 (6 bases). This CDR3 region has 14 residues. Between the trimmed V and J ends, which lost 6 bases and 0 bases, there was a span of 11 bases. Germline V gene lookup returns CDR1 SNHLY and CDR2 FYNNEI. This CDR3 is CASSRTAMNTEAFF. DNA for the CDR3: TGTGCCAGCAGCCGGACAGCCATGAACACTGAAGCTTTCTTT.

The sample holds a few counts of this clone. The chain uses TRBV27 and TRBJ2-2; TRBD2 aligns across 13 bases. From germline, CDR1 is MNHEY and CDR2 SMNVEV (reference sequence). Trimming took 5 bases from V and 6 from J; bases not matched to a gene: 6. This CDR3 is 16 amino acids long. The CDR3, as DNA: TGTGCCAGCAGTCTTCGGACTAGCGGGGGTGCCGGGGAGCTGTTTTTT. It is translated as CASSLRTSGGAGELFF.

The chain employs TRBV7-9 and TRBJ2-7; D gene ambiguous. V was pared by 1 base and J by 4 bases, with 5 bases between. There are 12 residues in the CDR3. In germline, CDR1 is SEHNR, CDR2 FQNEAQ (reference sequence). Here the CDR3 reads CASSLVGYEQYF. Written as DNA, the CDR3 is TGTGCCAGCAGCTTAGTTGGTTACGAGCAGTACTTC.

This clone has just one count. The chain links TRBV7-9 to TRBJ1-3; unclear D gene. Germline loops: CDR1 SEHNR, CDR2 FQNEAQ (reference sequence). This CDR3 is 15 amino acids long. Trimming pared 1 base from V and 0 bases from J, leaving 7 bases between. CDR3 sequence (DNA): TGTGCCAGCAGCTTAGGGTTCGCCTCTGGAAACACCATATATTTT. This encodes CASSLGFASGNTIYF.

CDR3 DNA: TGTGCCAGCAGCTCCGGGGGGGGAGGAAGCTCCTACAATGAGCAGTTCTTC. Protein: CASSSGGGGSSYNEQFF. This rearrangement joins TRBV4-2 to TRBJ2-7; TRBD2 aligns across 8 bases. The tail of the sequence fits TRBJ2-1 better, so the J call may be wrong. This CDR3 contains 17 residues. Germline V CDR1 and CDR2: LGHNA, YNFKEQ.

The chain employs TRBV7-6 and TRBJ2-3; D is uncertain. The germline CDR1 and CDR2 sequences are SGHVS and FNYEAQ. Trimming cost V 1 base and J 5 bases, with 7 bases left between them. The CDR3 loop spans 13 amino acids. CDR3 sequence: CASSLVQKDTQYF. CDR3 in DNA: TGTGCCAGCAGCTTAGTGCAGAAAGATACGCAGTATTTT. Based on the CDR3 plus reference TRBV7-6 and TRBJ2-3, the full variable domain is GAGVSQSPRYKVTKRGQDVALRCDPISGHVSLYWYRQALGQGPEFLTYFNYEAQQDKSGLPNDRFSAERPEGSISTLTIQRTEQRDSAMYRCASSLVQKDTQYFGPGTRLTVL.

This clone was counted between two and nine times. The rearrangement links TRBV7-9 to TRBJ1-2; the match to TRBD1 covers 8 bases. The CDR3 consists of 14 residues. CDR1 is SEHNR and CDR2 is FQNEAQ in the germline V gene (reference sequence). The trim removed 1 base at V and 4 bases at J, leaving 2 bases unmatched. For the CDR3, the DNA is TGTGCCAGCAGCTTAGGTACAGGGGGCTATGGCTACACCTTC. It translates to CASSLGTGGYGYTF.

This clone was counted once. The chain employs TRBV28 and TRBJ2-1; 9 bases map to TRBD2. Unmatched junction bases numbered 11, after V lost 3 bases and J lost 8 bases. This CDR3 contains 16 residues. CDR1 MDHEN and CDR2 SYDVKM come from the germline V gene. The CDR3 DNA reads as TGTGCCAGCAGTTTTAGAATAGCGGGAGCCAAGCATGAGCAGTTCTTC. Residues: CASSFRIAGAKHEQFF.

The chain couples TRBV29-1 to TRBJ2-5; 8 bases agree with TRBD1. V trimming: 2 bases; J trimming: 2 bases; junction bases outside the gene matches: 10. Germline lookup yields CDR1 SQVTM and CDR2 ANQGSEA. The CDR3 is 16 amino acids. CDR3 in DNA: TGCAGCGTTGAAATTGATGACAGGGGAGGTCAAGAGACCCAGTACTTC. Its protein is CSVEIDDRGGQETQYF.